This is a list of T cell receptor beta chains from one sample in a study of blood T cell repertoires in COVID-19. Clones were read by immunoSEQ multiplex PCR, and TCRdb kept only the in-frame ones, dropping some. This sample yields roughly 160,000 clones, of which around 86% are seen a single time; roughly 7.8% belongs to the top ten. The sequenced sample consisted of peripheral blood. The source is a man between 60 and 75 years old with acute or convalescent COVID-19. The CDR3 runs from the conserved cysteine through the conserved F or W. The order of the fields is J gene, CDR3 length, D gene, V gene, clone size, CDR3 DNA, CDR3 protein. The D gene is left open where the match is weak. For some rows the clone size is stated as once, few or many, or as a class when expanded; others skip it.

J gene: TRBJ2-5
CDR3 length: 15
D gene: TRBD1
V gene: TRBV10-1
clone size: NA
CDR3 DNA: TGCGCCAGCAGTGAGTCAGGGACAGGCCAAGAGACCCAGTACTTC
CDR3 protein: CASSESGTGQETQYF

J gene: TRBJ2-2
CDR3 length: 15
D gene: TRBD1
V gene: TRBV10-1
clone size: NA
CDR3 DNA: TGCGCCAGCAGCCCAGGGGGCGCGGGAACCGGGGAGCTGTTTTTT
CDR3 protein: CASSPGGAGTGELFF

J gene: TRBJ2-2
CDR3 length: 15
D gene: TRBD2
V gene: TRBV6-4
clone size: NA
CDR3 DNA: TGTGCCAGCAAGCAAGGCGGGAGTGAGACCGGGGAGCTGTTTTTT
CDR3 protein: CASKQGGSETGELFF

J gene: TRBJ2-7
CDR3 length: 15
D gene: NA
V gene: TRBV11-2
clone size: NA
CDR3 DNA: TGTGCCAGCAGCTTAGAAGGGGCTTGGTCCTACGAGCAGTACTTC
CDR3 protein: CASSLEGAWSYEQYF

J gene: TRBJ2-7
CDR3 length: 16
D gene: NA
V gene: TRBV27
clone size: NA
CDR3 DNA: TGTGCCAGCAGTTTATCTGCAGGCCTCGCCTCCTACGAGCAGTACTTC
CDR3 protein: CASSLSAGLASYEQYF

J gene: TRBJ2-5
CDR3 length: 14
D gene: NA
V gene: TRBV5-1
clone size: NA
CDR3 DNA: TGCGCCAGCAGCTTACGGGTCACGCCAGAGACCCAGTACTTC
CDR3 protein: CASSLRVTPETQYF

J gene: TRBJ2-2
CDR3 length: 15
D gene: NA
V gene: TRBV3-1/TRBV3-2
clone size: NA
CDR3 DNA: TGTGCCAGCAGCCCTTGGGACTCTAACACCGGGGAGCTGTTTTTT
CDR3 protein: CASSPWDSNTGELFF

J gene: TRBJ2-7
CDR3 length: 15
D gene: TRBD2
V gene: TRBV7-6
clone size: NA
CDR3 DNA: TGTGCCAGCAGCCCAGGTAGCGGGAGCGCCTACGAGCAGTACTTC
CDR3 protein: CASSPGSGSAYEQYF

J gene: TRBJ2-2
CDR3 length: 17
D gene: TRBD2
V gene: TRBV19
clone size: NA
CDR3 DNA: TGTGCCAGTAGTTACGGGAGGGGGGACAAGAACACCGGGGAGCTGTTTTTT
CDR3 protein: CASSYGRGDKNTGELFF

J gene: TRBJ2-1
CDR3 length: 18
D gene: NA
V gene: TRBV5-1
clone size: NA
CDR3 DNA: TGCGCCAGCAGCTTGAAGCCCGATTTTGGGGGTAAGGGGGATGAGCAGTTCTTC
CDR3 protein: CASSLKPDFGGKGDEQFF

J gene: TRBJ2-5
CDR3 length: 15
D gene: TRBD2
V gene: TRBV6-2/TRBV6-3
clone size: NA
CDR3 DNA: TGTGCCAGCAGCCCGGGGGGACTAGCGGGAGTGACCCAGTACTTC
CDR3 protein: CASSPGGLAGVTQYF

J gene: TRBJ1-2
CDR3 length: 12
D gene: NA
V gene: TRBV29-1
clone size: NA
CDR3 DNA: TGCAGCGTTGACCAGGGAGGCTATGGCTACACCTTC
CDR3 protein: CSVDQGGYGYTF

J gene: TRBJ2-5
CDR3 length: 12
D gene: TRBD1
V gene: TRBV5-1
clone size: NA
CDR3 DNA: TGCGCCAGCAGCGGACAGGGGGAGACCCAGTACTTC
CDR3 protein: CASSGQGETQYF

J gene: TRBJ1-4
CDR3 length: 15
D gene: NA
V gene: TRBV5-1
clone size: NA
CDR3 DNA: TGCGCCAGCAGCTTGGGCGGGACCCCAGGGGAAAAACTGTTTTTT
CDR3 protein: CASSLGGTPGEKLFF

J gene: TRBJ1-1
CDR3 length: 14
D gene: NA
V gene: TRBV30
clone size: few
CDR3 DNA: TGTGCCTGGAGAGACGAAGGGGGGAACACTGAAGCTTTCTTT
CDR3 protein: CAWRDEGGNTEAFF

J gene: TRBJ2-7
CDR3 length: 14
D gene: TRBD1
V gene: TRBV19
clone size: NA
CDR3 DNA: TGTGCCAGTACCCCGGGACAGGGATTCTACGAGCAGTACTTC
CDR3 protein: CASTPGQGFYEQYF